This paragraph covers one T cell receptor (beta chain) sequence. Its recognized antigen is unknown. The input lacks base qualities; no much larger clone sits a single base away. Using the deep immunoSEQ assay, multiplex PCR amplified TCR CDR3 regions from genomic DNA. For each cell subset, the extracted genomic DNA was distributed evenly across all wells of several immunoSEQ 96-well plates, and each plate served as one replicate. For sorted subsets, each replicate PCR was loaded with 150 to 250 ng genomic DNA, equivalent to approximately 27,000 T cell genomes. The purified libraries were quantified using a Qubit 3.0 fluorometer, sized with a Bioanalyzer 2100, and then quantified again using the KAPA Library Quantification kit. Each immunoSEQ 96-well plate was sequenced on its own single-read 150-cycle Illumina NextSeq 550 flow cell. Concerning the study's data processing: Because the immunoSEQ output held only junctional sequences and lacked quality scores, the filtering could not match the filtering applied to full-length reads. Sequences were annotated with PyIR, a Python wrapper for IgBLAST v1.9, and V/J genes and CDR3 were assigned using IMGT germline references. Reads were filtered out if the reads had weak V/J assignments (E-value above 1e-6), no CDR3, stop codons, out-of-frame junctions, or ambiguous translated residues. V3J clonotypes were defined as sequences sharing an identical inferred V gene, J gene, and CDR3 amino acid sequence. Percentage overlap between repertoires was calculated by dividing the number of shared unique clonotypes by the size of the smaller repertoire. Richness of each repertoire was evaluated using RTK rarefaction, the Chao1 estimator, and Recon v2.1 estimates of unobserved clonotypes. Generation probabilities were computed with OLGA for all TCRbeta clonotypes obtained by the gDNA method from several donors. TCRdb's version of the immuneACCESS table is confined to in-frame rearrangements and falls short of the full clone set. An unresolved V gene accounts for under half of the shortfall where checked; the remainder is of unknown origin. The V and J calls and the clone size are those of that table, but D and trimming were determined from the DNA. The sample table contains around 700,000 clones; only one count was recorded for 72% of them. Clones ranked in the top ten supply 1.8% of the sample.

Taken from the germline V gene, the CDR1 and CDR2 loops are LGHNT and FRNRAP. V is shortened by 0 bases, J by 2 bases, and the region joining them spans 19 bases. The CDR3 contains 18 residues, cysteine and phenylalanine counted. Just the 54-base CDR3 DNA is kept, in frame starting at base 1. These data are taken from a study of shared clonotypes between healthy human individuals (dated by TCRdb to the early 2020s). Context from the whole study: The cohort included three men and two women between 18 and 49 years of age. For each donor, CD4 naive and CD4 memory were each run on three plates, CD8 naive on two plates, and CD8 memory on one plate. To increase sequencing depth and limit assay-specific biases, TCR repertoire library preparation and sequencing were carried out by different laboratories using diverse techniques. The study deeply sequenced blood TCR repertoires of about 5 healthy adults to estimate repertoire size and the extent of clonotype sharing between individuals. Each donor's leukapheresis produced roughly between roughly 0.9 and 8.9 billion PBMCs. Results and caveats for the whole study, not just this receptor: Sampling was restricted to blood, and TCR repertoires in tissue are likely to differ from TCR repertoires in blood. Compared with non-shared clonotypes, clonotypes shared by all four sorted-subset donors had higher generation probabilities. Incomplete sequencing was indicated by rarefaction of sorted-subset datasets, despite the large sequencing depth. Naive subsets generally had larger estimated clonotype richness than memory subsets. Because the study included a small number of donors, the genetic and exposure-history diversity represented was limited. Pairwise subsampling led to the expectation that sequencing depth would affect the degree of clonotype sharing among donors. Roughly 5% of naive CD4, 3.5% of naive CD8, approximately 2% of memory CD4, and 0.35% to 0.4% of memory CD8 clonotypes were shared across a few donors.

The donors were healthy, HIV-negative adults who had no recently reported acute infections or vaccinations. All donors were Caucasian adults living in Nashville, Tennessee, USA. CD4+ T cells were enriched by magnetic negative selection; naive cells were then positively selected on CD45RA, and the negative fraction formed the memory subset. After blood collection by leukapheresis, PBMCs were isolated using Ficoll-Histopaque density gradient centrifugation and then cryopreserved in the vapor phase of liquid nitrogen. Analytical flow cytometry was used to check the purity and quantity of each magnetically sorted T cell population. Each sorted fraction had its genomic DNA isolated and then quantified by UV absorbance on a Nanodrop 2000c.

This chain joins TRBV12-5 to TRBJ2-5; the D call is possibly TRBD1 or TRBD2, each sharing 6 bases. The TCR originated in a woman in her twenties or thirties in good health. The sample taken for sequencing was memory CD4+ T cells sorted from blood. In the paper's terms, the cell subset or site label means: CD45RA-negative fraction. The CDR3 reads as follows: CASGLVLPGARGQETQYF. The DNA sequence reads TGTGCTAGTGGTTTGGTCCTCCCGGGGGCGAGGGGTCAAGAGACCCAGTACTTC. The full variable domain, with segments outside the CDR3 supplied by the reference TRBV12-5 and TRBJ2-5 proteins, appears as DARVTQTPRHKVTEMGQEVTMRCQPILGHNTVFWYRQTMMQGLELLAYFRNRAPLDDSGMPKDRFSAEMPDATLATLKIQPSEPRDSAVYFCASGLVLPGARGQETQYFGPGTRLLVL.